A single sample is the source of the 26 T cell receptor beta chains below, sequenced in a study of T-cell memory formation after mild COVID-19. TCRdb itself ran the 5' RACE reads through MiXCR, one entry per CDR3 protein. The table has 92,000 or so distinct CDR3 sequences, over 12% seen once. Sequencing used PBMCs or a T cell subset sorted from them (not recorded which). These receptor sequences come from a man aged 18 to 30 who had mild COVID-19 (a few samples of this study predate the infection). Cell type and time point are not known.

This chain's CDR3 is CASSQVSGWDSPLHF. CDR3 DNA: TGCGCCAGCAGCCAAGTTTCAGGGTGGGATTCACCCCTCCACTTT. The chain is built from TRBV4-3 and TRBJ1-6; D might be TRBD1 (5 bases). Germline values: CDR1 LGHNA, CDR2 YSLEER. Trimming left V 1 base short and J 8 bases short, with 12 bases between. The CDR3 is 15 amino acids.

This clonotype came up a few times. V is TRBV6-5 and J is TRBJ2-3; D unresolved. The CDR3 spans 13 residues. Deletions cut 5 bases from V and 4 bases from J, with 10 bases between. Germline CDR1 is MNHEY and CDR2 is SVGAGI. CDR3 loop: CASSPTTPDTQYF. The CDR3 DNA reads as TGTGCCAGCAGTCCTACCACTCCAGATACGCAGTATTTT.

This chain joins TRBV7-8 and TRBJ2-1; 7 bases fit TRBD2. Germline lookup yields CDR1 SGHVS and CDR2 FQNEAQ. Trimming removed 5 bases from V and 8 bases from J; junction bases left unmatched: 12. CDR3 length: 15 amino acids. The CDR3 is CASSPLRGAGDEQFF. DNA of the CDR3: TGTGCCAGCAGCCCCCTACGGGGCGCGGGGGATGAGCAGTTCTTC.

CDR3 nucleotides: TGCGCCAGCAGTGGTGGGGGTACGCAGTATTTT. This translates into CASSGGGTQYF. V and J are TRBV10-2 and TRBJ2-3; D possibly matches TRBD1 or TRBD2 (5 bases each). Germline V gene sequence: CDR1 WSHSY, CDR2 SAAADI. CDR3 length equals 11 residues. Deletions cut 4 bases from V and 8 bases from J, with 7 bases between.

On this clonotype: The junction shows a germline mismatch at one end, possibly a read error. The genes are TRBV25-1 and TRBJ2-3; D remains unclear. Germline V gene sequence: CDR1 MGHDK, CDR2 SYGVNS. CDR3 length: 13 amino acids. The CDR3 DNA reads TGTGCCACCAGTCCAAACCCCACAGATACGCAGTATTTT. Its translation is CATSPNPTDTQYF. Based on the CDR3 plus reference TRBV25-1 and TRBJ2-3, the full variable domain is EADIYQTPRYLVIGTGKKITLECSQTMGHDKMYWYQQDPGMELHLIHYSYGVNSTEKGDLSSESTVSRIRTEHFPLTLESARPSHTSQYLCATSPNPTDTQYFGPGTRLTVL.

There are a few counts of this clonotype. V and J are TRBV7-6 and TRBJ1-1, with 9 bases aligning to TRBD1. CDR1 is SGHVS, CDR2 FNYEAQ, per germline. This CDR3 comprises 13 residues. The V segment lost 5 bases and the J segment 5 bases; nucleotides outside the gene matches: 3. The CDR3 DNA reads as TGTGCCAGCAGCAAGACAGGGGGAACTGAAGCTTTCTTT. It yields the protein CASSKTGGTEAFF.

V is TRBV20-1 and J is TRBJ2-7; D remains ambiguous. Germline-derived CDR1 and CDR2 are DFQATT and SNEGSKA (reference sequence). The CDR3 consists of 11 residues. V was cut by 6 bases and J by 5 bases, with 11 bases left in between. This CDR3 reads CSARSTHEQYF. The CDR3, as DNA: TGCAGTGCACGCTCCACACACGAGCAGTACTTC.

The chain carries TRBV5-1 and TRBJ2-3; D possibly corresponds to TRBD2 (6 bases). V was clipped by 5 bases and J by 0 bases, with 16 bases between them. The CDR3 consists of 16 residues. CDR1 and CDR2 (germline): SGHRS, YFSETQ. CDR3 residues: CASRSVSGVSTDTQYF. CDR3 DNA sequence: TGCGCCAGCAGGTCTGTGTCGGGGGTAAGCACAGATACGCAGTATTTT. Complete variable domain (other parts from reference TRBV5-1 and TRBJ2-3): KAGVTQTPRYLIKTRGQQVTLSCSPISGHRSVSWYQQTPGQGLQFLFEYFSETQRNKGNFPGRFSGRQFSNSRSEMNVSTLELGDSALYLCASRSVSGVSTDTQYFGPGTRLTVL.

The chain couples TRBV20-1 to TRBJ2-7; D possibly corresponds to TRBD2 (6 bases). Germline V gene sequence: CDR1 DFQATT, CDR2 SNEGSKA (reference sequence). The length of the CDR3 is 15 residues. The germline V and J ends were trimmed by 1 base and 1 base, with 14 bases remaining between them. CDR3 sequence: CSARALPGESYEQYF. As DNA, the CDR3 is TGCAGTGCTAGAGCCCTACCGGGGGAATCCTACGAGCAGTACTTC.

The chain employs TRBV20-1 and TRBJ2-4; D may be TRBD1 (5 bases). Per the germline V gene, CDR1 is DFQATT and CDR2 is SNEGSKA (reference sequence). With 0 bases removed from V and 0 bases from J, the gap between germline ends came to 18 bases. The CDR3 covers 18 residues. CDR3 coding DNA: TGCAGTGCTAGAGATAATTTAGGACATACCCTAGCCAAAAACATTCAGTACTTC. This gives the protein CSARDNLGHTLAKNIQYF.

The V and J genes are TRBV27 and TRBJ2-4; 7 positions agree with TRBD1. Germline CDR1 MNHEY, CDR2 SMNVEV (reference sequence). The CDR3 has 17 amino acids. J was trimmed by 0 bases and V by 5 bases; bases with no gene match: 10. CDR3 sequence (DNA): TGTGCCAGCAGTCCCCTCGACAGGGTCGGAGCCAAAAACATTCAGTACTTC. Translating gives CASSPLDRVGAKNIQYF.

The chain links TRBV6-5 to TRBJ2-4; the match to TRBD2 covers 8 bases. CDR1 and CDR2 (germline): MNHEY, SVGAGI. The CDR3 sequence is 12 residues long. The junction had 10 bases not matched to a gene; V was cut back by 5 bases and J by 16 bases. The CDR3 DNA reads TGTGCCAGCAGTCCCGGTCCGGGGGGGGCCTACTTC. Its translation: CASSPGPGGAYF.

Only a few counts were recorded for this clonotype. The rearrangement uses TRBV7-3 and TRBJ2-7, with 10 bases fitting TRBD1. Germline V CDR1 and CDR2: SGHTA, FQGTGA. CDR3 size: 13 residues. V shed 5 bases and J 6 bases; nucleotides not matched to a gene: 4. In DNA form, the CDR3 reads TGTGCCAGCAGCAGGACAGGGGGTGGCGAGCAGTACTTC. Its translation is CASSRTGGGEQYF.

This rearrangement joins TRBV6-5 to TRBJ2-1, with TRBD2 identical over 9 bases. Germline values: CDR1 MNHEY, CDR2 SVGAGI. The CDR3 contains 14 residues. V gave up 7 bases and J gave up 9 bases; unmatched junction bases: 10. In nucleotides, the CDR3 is TGTGCCAGCATGGAAGGCGGACTAGCGACTGAGCAGTTCTTC. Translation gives CASMEGGLATEQFF.

Here the CDR3 reads CATSDPRRGTHGELFF. CDR3 bases: TGTGCCACCAGTGACCCTCGACGGGGGACCCACGGGGAGCTGTTTTTT. The gene calls are TRBV24-1 and TRBJ2-2; TRBD2 is a possible D gene (6 bases). V lost 4 bases and J 7 bases, leaving 18 bases between the germline ends. This CDR3 has 16 amino acids. The germline V gene has CDR1 KGHDR and CDR2 SFDVKD.

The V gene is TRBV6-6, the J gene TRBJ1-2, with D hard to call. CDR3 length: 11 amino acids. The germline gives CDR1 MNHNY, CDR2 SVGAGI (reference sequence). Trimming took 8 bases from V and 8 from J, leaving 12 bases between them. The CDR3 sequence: CASREVNGYTF. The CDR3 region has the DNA TGTGCCAGCCGTGAGGTGAACGGCTACACCTTC.

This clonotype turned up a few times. The CDR3 DNA sequence: TGTGCCAGCAGCTTGGCCATGGGCTACACAGATACGCAGTATTTT. Translating it yields CASSLAMGYTDTQYF. V usage is TRBV5-6 and J usage is TRBJ2-3; D uncertain. This CDR3 spans 15 amino acids. The germline V and J ends were trimmed by 0 bases and 2 bases, with 10 bases remaining between them. Germline assignment: CDR1 SGHDT and CDR2 YYEEEE.

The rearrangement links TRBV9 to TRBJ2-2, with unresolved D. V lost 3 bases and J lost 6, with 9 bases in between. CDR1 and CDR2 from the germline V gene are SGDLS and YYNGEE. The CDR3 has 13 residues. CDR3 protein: CASSAYLSGELFF. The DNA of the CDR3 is TGTGCCAGCAGCGCCTACTTGTCCGGGGAGCTGTTTTTT.

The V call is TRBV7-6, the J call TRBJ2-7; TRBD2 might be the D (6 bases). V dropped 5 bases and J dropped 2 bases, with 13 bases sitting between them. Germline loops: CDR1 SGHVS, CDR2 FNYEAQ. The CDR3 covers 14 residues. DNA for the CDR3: TGTGCCAGCAGCCAGGCGGGACGGACCTACGAGCAGTACTTC. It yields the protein CASSQAGRTYEQYF.

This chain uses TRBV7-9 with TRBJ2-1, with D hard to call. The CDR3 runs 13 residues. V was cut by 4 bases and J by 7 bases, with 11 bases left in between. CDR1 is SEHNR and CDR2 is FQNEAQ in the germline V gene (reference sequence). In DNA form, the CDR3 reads TGTGCCAGCAGCTCCGACGGTAGAAATGAGCAGTTCTTC. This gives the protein CASSSDGRNEQFF.

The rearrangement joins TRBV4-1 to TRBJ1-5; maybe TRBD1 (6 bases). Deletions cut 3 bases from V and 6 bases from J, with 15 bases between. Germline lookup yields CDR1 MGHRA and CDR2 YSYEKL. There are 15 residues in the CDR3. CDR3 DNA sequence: TGCGCCAGCAGCCAGGGCTCCGGGGGCGGTCAGCCCCAGCATTTT. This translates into CASSQGSGGGQPQHF.

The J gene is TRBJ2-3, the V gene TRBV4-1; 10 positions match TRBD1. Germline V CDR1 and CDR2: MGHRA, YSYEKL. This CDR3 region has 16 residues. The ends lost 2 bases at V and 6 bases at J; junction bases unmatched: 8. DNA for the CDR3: TGCGCCAGCAGCCAACTCCGGGACAGGGGCTCGGATACGCAGTATTTT. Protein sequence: CASSQLRDRGSDTQYF.

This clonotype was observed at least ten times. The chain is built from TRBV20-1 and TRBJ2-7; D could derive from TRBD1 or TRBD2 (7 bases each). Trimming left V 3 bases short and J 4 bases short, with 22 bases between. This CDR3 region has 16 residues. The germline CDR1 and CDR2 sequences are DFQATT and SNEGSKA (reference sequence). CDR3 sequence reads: CSASSYTTGRGYEQYF. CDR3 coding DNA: TGCAGTGCTAGCAGTTACACGACAGGGAGGGGGTACGAGCAGTACTTC.

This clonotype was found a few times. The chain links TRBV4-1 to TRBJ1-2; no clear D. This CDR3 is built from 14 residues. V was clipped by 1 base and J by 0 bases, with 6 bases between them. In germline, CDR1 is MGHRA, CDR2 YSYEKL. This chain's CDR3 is CASSQAETNYGYTF. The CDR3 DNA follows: TGCGCCAGCAGCCAAGCAGAGACTAACTATGGCTACACCTTC.

Here the CDR3 DNA reads TGCGCCAGCAGCCAAGAAACCTCCCGAGGGGAGCAGTACTTC. This encodes CASSQETSRGEQYF. The chain couples TRBV4-1 to TRBJ2-7; tentatively, D is TRBD2 (5 bases). The CDR3 is 14 amino acids. Germline V CDR1 and CDR2: MGHRA, YSYEKL. Trimming removed 0 bases at V and 7 bases at J, with 13 bases between.

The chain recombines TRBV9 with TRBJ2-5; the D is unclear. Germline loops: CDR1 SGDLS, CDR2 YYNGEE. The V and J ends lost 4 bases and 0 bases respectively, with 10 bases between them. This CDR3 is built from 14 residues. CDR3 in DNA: TGTGCCAGCAGCCCTCCCCTGTACCAAGAGACCCAGTACTTC. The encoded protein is CASSPPLYQETQYF.